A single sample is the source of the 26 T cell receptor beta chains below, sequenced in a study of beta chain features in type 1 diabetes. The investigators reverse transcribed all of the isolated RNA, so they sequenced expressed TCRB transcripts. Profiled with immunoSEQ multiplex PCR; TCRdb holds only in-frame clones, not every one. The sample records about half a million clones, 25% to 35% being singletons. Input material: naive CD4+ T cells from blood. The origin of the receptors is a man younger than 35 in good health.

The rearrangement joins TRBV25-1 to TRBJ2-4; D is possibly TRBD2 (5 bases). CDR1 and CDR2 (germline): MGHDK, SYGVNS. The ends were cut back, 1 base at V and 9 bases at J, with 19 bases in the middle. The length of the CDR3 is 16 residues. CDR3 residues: CASSESLAGPNRIQYF. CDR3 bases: TGTGCCAGCAGTGAATCACTGGCGGGCCCGAATCGCATTCAGTACTTC.

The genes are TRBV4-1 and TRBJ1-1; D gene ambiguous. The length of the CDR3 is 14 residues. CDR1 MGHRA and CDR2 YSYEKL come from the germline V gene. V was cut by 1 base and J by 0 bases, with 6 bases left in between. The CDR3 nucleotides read TGCGCCAGCAGCCAAGGCCAGATGAACACTGAAGCTTTCTTT. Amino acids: CASSQGQMNTEAFF.

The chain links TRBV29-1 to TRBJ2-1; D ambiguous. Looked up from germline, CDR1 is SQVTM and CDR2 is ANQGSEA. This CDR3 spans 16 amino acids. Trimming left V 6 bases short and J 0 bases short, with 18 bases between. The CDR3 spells CSVARATLRSYNEQFF. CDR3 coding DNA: TGCAGCGTCGCCCGCGCGACCCTTCGCTCCTACAATGAGCAGTTCTTC.

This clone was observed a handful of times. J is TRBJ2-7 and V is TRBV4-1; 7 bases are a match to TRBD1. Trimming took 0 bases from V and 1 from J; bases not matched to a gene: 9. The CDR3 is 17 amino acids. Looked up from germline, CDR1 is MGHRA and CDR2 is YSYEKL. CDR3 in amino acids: CASSQDGDSRLSYEQYF. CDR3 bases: TGCGCCAGCAGCCAAGATGGGGACAGCCGTCTTTCCTACGAGCAGTACTTC.

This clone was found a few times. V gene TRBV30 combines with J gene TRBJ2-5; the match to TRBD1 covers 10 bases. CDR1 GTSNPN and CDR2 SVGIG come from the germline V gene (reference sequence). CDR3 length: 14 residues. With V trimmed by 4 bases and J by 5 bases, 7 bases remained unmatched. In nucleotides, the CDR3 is TGTGCCTGGAACGACAGGGGGCCGGGGGAGACCCAGTACTTC. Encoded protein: CAWNDRGPGETQYF.

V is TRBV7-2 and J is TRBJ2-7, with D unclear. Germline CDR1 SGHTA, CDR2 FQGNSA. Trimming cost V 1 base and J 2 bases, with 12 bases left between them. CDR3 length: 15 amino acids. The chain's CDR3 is CASSLVSRYAYEQYF. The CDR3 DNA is TGTGCCAGCAGCTTAGTATCCAGGTATGCCTACGAGCAGTACTTC.

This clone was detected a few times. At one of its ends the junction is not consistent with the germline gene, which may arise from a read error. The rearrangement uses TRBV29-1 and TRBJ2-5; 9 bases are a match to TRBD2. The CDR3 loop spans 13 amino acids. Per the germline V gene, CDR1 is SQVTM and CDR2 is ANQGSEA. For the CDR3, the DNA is TGCAGCGTTGAAGGTGCCGGGGCTAGCGGGGCAGACTTC. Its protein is CSVEGAGASGADF. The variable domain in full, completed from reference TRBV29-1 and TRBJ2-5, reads SAVISQKPSRDICQRGTSLTIQCQVDSQVTMMFWYRQQPGQSLTLIATANQGSEATYESGFVIDKFPISRPNLTFSTLTVSNMSPEDSSIYLCSVEGAGASGADFGPGTRLLVL.

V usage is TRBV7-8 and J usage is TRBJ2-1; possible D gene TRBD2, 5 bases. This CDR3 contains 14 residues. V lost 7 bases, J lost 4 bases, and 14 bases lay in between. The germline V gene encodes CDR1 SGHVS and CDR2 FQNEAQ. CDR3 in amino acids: CASTRSDSYNEQFF. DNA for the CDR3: TGTGCCAGCACCCGTTCGGACTCTTACAATGAGCAGTTCTTC. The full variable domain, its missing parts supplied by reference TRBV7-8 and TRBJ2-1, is GAGVSQSPRYKVAKRGQDVALRCDPISGHVSLFWYQQALGQGPEFLTYFQNEAQLDKSGLPSDRFFAERPEGSVSTLKIQRTQQEDSAVYLCASTRSDSYNEQFFGPGTRLTVL.

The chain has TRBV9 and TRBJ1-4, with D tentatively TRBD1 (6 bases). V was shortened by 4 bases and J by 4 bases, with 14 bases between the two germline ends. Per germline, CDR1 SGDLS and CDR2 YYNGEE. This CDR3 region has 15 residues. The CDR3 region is CASSPPIGGNEKLFF. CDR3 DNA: TGTGCCAGCAGCCCCCCAATAGGGGGTAATGAAAAACTGTTTTTT. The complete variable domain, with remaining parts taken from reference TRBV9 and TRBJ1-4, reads DSGVTQTPKHLITATGQRVTLRCSPRSGDLSVYWYQQSLDQGLQFLIQYYNGEERAKGNILERFSAQQFPDLHSELNLSSLELGDSALYFCASSPPIGGNEKLFFGSGTQLSVL.

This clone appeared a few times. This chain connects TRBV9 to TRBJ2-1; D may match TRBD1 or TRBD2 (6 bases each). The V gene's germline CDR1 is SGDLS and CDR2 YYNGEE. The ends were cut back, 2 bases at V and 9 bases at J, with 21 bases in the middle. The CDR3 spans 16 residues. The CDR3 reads CASSVAHDGGLAEQFF. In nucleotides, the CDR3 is TGTGCCAGCAGCGTGGCCCACGACGGGGGCCTCGCTGAGCAGTTCTTC.

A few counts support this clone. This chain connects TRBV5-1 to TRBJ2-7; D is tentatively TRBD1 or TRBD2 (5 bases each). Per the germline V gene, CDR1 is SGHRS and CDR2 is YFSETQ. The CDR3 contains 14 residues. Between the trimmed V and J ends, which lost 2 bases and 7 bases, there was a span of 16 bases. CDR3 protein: CASSFGTDPGEQYF. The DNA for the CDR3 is TGCGCCAGCAGCTTTGGGACCGATCCGGGGGAGCAGTACTTC.

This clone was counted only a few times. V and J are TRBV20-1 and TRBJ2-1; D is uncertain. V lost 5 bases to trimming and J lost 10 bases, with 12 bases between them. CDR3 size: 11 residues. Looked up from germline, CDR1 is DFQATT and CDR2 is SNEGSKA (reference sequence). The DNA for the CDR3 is TGCAGTGCTCCTGATAACGTGGAGCAGTTCTTC. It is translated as CSAPDNVEQFF.

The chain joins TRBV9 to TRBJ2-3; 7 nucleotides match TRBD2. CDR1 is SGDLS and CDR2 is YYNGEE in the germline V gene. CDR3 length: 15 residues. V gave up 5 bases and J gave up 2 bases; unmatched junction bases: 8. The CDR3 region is CASSPGGRVTDTQYF. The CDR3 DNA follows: TGTGCCAGCAGTCCAGGAGGGAGGGTCACAGATACGCAGTATTTT.

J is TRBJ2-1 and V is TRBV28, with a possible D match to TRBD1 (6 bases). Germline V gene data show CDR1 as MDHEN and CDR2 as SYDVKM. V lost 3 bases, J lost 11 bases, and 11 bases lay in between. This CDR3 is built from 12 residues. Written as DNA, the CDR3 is TGTGCCAGCAGTTTCCAAGGACAGCAGCAGTTCTTC. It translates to CASSFQGQQQFF.

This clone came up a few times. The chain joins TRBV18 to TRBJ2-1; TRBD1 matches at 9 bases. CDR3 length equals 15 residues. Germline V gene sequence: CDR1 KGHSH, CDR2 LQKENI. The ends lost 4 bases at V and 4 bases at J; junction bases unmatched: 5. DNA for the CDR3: TGTGCCAGCTCACGGGGACAGGGTTTTTACAATGAGCAGTTCTTC. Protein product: CASSRGQGFYNEQFF.

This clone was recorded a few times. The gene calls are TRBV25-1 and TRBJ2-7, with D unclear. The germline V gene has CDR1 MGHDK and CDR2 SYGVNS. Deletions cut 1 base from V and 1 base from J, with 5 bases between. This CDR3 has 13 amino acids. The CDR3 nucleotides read TGTGCCAGCAGTGAATTATCTTCCTACGAGCAGTACTTC. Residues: CASSELSSYEQYF.

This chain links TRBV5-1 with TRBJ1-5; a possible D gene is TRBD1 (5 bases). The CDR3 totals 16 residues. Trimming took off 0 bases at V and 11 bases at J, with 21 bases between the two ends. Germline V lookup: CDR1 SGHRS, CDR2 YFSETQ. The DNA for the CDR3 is TGCGCCAGCAGCTTGGACCCCGACAGAGTAGATCATTCCCAGCATTTT. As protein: CASSLDPDRVDHSQHF.

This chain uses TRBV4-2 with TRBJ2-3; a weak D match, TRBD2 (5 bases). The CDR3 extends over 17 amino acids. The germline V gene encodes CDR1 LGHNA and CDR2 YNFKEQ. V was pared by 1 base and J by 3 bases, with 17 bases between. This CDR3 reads CASSQGQDSRRTDTQYF. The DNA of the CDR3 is TGTGCCAGCAGCCAAGGCCAGGACTCTCGTCGGACAGATACGCAGTATTTT.

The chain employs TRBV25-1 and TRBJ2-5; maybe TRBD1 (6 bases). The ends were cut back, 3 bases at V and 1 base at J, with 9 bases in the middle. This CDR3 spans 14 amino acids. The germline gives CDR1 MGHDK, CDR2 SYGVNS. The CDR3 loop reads CASSDRTVQETQYF. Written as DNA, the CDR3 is TGTGCCAGCAGTGATCGGACAGTCCAAGAGACCCAGTACTTC. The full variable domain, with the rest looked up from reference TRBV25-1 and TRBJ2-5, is EADIYQTPRYLVIGTGKKITLECSQTMGHDKMYWYQQDPGMELHLIHYSYGVNSTEKGDLSSESTVSRIRTEHFPLTLESARPSHTSQYLCASSDRTVQETQYFGPGTRLLVL.

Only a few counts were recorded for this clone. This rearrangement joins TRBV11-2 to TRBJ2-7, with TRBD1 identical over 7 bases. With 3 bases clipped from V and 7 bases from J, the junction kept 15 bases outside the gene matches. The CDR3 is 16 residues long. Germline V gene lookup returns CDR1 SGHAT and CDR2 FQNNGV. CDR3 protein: CASSFSTGTVRLEQYF. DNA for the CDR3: TGTGCCAGCAGCTTTTCTACGGGGACAGTACGTTTGGAGCAGTACTTC.

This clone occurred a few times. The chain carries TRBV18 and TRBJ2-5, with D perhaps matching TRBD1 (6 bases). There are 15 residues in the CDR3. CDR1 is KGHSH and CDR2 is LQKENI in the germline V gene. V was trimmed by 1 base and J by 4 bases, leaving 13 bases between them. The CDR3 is CASSPQRTARETQYF. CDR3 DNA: TGTGCCAGCTCACCACAGAGGACAGCGAGAGAGACCCAGTACTTC.

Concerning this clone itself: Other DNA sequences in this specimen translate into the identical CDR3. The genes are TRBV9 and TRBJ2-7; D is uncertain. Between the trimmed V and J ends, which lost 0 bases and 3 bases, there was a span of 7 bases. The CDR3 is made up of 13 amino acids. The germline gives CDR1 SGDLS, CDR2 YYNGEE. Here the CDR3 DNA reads TGTGCCAGCAGCGTAGGTGGCAGCTACGAGCAGTACTTC. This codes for CASSVGGSYEQYF.

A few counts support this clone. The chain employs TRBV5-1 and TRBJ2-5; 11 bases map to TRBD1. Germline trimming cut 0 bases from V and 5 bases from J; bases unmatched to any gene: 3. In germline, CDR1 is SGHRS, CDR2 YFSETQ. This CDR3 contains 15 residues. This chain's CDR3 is CASSLADRGLETQYF. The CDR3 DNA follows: TGCGCCAGCAGCTTGGCGGACAGGGGGCTTGAGACCCAGTACTTC.

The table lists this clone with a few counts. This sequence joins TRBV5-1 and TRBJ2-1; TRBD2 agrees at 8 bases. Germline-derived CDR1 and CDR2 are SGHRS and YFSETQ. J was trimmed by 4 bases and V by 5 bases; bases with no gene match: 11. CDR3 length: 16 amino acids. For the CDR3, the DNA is TGCGCCAGCAGTGTATTGGCGGGAGGAGGGTACAATGAGCAGTTCTTC. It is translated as CASSVLAGGGYNEQFF.

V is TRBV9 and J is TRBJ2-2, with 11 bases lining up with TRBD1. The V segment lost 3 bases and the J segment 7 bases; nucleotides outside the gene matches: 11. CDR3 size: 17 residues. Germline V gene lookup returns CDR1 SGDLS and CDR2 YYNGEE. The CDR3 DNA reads TGTGCCAGCAGCGCCCGCCCCGGGACAGGGGGTAGCGGGGAGCTGTTTTTT. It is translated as CASSARPGTGGSGELFF.

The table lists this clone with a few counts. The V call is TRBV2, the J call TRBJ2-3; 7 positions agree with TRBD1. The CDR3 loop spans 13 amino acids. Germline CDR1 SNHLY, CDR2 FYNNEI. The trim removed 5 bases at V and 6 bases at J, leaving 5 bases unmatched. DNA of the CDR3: TGTGCCAGCAGTTACAGGGGTTGGGATACGCAGTATTTT. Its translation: CASSYRGWDTQYF.